The TCR beta chain under discussion was sequenced for a study of shared clonotypes between healthy human individuals. Regarding the study as a whole: Blood was the only sampled material, and tissue repertoires likely differ. Sharing across several donors was seen in 5% to 5.5% of naive CD4 clonotypes.

TCRdb's copy holds only in-frame clones and misses some; the assay was immunoSEQ multiplex PCR. Among 400,000 to 600,000 clones listed, roughly 95% were seen once. Comment on this clone: Its cognate antigen is unknown.

The CDR3 sequence is 15 residues long. Germline V gives CDR1 LNHDA, CDR2 SQIVND (reference sequence). V trimming: 4 bases; J trimming: 1 base; junction bases outside the gene matches: 5. Input material: naive CD4+ T cells sorted from blood. The subset is: CD45RA+ positively selected. This clonotype was sampled from a woman in her 30s in good health. The rearrangement joins TRBV19 to TRBJ1-1; TRBD1 agrees at 8 bases. CDR3 sequence (DNA): TGTGCCAGTAGTAGGGCGGACAGGGCGAACACTGAAGCTTTCTTT. It encodes CASSRADRANTEAFF. The full variable domain, completed using reference TRBV19 and TRBJ1-1, is DGGITQSPKYLFRKEGQNVTLSCEQNLNHDAMYWYRQDPGQGLRLIYYSQIVNDFQKGDIAEGYSVSREKKESFPLTVTSAQKNPTAFYLCASSRADRANTEAFFGQGTRLTVV.